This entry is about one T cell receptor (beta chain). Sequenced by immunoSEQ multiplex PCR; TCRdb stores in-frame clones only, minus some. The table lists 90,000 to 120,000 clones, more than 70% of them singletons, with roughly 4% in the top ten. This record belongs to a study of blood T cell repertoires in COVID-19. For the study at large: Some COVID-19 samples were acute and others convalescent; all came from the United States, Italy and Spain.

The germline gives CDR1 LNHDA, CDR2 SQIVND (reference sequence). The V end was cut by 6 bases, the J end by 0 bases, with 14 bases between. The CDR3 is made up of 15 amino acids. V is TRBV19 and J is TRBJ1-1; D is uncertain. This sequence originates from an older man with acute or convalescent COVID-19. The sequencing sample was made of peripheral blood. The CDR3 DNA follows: TGTGCCAGTAGCTTCCCGGGGAGCCTGAACACTGAAGCTTTCTTT. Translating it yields CASSFPGSLNTEAFF.